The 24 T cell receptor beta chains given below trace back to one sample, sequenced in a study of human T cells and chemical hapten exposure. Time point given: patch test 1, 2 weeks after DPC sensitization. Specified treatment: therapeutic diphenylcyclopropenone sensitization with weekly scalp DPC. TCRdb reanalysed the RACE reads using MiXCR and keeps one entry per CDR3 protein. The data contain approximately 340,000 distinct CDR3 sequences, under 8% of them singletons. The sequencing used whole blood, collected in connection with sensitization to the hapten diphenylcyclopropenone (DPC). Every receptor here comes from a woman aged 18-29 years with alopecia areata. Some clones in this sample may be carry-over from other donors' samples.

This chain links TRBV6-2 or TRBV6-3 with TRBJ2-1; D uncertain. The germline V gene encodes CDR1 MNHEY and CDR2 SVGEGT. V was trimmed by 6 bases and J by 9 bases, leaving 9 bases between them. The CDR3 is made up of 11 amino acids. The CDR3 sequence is CASSTVGEQFF. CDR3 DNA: TGTGCCAGCAGCACAGTTGGTGAGCAGTTCTTC.

The CDR3, as DNA: TGTGCCAGCTCACCGCGTGCAGGGGGCACTGAAGCTTTCTTT. The encoded protein is CASSPRAGGTEAFF. This chain links TRBV18 with TRBJ1-1; 7 bases fit TRBD1. The junction had 5 bases not matched to a gene; V was cut back by 3 bases and J by 4 bases. CDR1 KGHSH and CDR2 LQKENI come from the germline V gene. The CDR3 sequence is 14 residues long.

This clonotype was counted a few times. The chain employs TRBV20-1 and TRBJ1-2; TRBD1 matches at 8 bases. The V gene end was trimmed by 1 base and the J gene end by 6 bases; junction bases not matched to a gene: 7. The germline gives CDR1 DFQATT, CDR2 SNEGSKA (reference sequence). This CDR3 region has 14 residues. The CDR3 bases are TGCAGTGCTAGAGCTTCCCCGGGACAGGATGGCTACACCTTC. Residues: CSARASPGQDGYTF.

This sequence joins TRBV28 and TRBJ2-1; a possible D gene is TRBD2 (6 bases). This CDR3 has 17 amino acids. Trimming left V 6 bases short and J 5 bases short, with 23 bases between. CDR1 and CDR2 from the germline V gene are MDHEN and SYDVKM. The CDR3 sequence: CASRYRDFHKPHNEQFF. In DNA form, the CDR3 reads TGTGCCAGCAGGTACCGGGACTTCCATAAACCCCACAATGAGCAGTTCTTC. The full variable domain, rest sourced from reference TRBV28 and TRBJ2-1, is DVKVTQSSRYLVKRTGEKVFLECVQDMDHENMFWYRQDPGLGLRLIYFSYDVKMKEKGDIPEGYSVSREKKERFSLILESASTNQTSMYLCASRYRDFHKPHNEQFFGPGTRLTVL.

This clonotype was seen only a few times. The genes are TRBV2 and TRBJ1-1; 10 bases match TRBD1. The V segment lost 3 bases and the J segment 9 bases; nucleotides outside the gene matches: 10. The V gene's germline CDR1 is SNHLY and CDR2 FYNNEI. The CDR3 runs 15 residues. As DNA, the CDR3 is TGTGCCAGCAGTGAGACAGGGGGCCGCCATATCCAAGCTTTCTTT. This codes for CASSETGGRHIQAFF.

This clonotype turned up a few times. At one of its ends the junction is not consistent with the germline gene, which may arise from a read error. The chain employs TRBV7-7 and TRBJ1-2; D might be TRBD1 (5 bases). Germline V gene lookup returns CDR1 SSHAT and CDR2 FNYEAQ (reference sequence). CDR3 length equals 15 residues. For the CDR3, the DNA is TGTGCTAGCAGCCGAGGCGGGAAGGGACACTATGGCTACACCTTC. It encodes CASSRGGKGHYGYTF.

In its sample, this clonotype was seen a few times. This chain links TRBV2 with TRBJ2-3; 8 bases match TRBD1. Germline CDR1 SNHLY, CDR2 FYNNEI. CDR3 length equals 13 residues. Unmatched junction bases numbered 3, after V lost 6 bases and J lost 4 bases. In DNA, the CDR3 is TGTGCCAGCAGACGACAGGGGCCAGATACGCAGTATTTT. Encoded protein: CASRRQGPDTQYF.

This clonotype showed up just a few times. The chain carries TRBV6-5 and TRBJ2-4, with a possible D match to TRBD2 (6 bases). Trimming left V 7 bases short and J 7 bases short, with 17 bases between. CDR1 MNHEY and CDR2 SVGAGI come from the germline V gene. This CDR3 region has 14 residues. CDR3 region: CASTQRLGGNIQYF. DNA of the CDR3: TGTGCCAGCACCCAAAGACTAGGTGGTAACATTCAGTACTTC.

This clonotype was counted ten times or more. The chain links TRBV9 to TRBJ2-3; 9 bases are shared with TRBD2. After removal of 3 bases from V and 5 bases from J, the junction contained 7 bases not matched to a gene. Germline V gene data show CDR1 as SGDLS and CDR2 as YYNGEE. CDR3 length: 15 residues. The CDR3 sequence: CASSGAGTSLDTQYF. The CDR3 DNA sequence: TGTGCCAGCAGCGGAGCCGGGACTAGCTTAGATACGCAGTATTTT.

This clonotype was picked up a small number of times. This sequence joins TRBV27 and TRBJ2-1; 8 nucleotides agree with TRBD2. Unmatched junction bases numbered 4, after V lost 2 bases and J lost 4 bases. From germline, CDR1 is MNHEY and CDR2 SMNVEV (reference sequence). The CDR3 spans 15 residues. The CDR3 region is CASSLEAGAYNEQFF. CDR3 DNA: TGTGCCAGCAGTTTAGAAGCGGGGGCGTACAATGAGCAGTTCTTC.

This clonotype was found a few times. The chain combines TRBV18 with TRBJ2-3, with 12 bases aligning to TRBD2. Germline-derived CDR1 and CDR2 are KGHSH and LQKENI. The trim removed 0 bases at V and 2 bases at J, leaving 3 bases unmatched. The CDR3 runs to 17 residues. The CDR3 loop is CASSPPGLAGPTDTQYF. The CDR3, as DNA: TGTGCCAGCTCACCACCCGGACTAGCGGGGCCCACAGATACGCAGTATTTT.

The CDR3 region is CASSLTWGPYNEQFF. The DNA of the CDR3 is TGTGCCAGCAGCTTAACTTGGGGGCCTTACAATGAGCAGTTCTTC. This chain joins TRBV7-3 and TRBJ2-1; perhaps TRBD1 as D (6 bases). Germline V gives CDR1 SGHTA, CDR2 FQGTGA. The CDR3 has 15 residues. Trimming pared 0 bases from V and 4 bases from J, leaving 10 bases between.

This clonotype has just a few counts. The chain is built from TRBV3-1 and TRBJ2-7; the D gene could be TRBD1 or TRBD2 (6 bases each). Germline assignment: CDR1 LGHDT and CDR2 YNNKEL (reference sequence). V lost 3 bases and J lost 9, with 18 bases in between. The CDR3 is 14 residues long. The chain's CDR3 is CASSHPGRGRGQYF. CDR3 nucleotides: TGTGCCAGCAGCCATCCGGGACGGGGGCGCGGGCAGTACTTC.

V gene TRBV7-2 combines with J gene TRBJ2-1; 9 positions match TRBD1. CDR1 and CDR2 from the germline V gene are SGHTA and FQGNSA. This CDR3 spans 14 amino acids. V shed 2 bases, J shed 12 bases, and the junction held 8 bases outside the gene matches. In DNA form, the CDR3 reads TGTGCCAGCAGCTTAACTAATTGGGACAGGGTGCAGTTCTTC. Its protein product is CASSLTNWDRVQFF.

For the CDR3, the DNA is TGTGCCAGCAGTCGACAGGGGATAGTTCCAGATACGCAGTATTTT. Translated, it gives CASSRQGIVPDTQYF. This chain joins TRBV6-6 and TRBJ2-3; 8 nucleotides match TRBD1. Germline V lookup: CDR1 MNHNY, CDR2 SVGAGI (reference sequence). The CDR3 consists of 15 residues. V shed 5 bases and J 4 bases; nucleotides not matched to a gene: 8.

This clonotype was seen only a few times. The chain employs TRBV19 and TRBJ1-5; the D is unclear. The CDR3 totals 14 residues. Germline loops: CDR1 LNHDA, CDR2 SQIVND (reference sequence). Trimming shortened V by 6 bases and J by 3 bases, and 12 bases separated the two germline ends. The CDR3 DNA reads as TGTGCCAGTAGGCGAGACGGTTACAATCAGCCCCAGCATTTT. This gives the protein CASRRDGYNQPQHF. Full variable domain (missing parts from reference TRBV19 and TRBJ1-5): DGGITQSPKYLFRKEGQNVTLSCEQNLNHDAMYWYRQDPGQGLRLIYYSQIVNDFQKGDIAEGYSVSREKKESFPLTVTSAQKNPTAFYLCASRRDGYNQPQHFGDGTRLSIL.

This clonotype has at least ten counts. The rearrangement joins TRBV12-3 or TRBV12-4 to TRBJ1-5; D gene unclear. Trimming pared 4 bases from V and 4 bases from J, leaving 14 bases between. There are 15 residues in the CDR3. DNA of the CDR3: TGTGCCAGCAGTTCGACACTCGCCGGTAATCAGCCCCAGCATTTT. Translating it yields CASSSTLAGNQPQHF.

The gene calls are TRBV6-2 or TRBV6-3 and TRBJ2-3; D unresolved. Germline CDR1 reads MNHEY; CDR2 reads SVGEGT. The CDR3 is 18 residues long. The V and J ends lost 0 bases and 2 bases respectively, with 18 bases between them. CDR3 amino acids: CASSYSKWAGGPTDTQYF. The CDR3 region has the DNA TGTGCCAGCAGTTACTCGAAGTGGGCAGGCGGACCCACAGATACGCAGTATTTT.

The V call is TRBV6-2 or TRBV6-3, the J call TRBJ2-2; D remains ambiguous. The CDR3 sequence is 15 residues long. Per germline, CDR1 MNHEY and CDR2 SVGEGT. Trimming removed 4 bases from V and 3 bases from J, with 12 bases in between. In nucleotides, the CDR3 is TGTGCCAGCAGTTCCGGAGAAGGAGACACCGGGGAGCTGTTTTTT. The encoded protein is CASSSGEGDTGELFF.

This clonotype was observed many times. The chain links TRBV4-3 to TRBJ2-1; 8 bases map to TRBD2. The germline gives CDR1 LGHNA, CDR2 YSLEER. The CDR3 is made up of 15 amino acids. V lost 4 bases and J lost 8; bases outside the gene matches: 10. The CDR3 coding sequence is TGCGCCAGCAGCCTAAGCGGGGGCCTCAACCATGAGCAGTTCTTC. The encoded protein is CASSLSGGLNHEQFF.

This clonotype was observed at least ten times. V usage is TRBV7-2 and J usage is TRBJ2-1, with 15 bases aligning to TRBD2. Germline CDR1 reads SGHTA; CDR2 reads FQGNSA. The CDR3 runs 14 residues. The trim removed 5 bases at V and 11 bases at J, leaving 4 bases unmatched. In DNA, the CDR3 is TGTGCCAGCAGCCTCGGACTAGCGGGGGGGAAGCAGTTCTTC. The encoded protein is CASSLGLAGGKQFF.

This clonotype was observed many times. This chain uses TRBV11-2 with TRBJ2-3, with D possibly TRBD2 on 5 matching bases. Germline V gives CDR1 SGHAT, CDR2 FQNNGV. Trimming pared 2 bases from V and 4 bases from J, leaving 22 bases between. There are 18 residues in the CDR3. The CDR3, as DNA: TGTGCCAGCAGCTTACGAGGGTTACGGTGGGGTATCGCAGATACGCAGTATTTT. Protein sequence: CASSLRGLRWGIADTQYF.

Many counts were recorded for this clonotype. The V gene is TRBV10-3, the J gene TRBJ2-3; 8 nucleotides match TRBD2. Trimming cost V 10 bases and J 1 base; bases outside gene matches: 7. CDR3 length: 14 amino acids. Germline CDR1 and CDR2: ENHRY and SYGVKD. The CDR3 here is CATGATSGTDTQYF. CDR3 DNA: TGTGCCACCGGGGCGACTAGCGGCACAGATACGCAGTATTTT.

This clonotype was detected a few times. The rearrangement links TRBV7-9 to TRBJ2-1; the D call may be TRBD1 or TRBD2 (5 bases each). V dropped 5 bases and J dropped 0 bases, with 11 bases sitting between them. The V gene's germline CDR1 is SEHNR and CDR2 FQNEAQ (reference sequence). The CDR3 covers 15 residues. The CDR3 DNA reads TGTGCCAGCAGCCCAAGGGACCCCTCCTACAATGAGCAGTTCTTC. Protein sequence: CASSPRDPSYNEQFF.